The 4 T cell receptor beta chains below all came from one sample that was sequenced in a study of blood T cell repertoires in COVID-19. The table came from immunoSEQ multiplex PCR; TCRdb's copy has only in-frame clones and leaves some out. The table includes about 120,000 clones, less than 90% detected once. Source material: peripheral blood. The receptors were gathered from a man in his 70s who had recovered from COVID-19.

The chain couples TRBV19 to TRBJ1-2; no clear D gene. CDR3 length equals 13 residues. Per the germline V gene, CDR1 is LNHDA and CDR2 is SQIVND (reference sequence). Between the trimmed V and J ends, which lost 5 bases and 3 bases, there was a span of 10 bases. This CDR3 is CASSRGSDYGYTF. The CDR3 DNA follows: TGTGCCAGTAGTCGCGGTTCGGACTATGGCTACACCTTC.

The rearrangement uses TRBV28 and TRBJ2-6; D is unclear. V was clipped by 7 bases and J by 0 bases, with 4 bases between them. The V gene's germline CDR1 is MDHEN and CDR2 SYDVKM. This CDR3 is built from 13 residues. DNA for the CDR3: TGTGCCAGCATCAGCTCTGGGGCCAACGTCCTGACTTTC. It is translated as CASISSGANVLTF.

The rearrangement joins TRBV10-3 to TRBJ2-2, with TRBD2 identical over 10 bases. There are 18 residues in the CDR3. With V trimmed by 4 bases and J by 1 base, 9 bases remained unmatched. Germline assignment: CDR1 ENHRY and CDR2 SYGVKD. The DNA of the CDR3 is TGTGCCATCAGTGTAGCTAGCGGGAGTGCAGTGAACACCGGGGAGCTGTTTTTT. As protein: CAISVASGSAVNTGELFF.

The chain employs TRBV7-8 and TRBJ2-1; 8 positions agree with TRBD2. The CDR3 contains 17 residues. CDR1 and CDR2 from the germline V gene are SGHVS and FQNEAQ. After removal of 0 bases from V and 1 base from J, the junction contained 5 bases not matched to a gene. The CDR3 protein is CASSLAFSGSSYNEQFF. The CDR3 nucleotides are TGTGCCAGCAGCTTAGCGTTCAGCGGGAGTTCCTACAATGAGCAGTTCTTC.